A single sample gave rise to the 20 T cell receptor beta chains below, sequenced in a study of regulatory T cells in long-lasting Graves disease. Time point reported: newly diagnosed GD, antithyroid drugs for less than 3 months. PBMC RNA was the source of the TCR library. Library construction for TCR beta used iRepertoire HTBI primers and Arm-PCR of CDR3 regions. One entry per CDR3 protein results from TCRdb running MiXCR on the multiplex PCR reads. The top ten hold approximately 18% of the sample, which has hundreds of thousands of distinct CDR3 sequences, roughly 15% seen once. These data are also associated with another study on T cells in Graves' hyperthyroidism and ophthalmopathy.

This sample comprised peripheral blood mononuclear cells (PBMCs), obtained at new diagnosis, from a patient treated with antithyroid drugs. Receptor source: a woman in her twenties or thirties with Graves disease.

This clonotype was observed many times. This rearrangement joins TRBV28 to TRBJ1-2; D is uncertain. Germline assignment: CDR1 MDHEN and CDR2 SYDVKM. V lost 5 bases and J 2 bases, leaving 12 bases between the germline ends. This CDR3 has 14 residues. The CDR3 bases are TGTGCCAGCAGTAGCCCAACAGAGAACTATGGCTACACCTTC. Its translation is CASSSPTENYGYTF.

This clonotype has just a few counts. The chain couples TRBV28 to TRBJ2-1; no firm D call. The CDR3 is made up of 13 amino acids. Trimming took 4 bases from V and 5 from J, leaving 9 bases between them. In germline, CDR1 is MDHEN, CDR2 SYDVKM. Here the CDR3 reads CASSSPVDNEQFF. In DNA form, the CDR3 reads TGTGCCAGCAGTTCCCCCGTAGACAATGAGCAGTTCTTC. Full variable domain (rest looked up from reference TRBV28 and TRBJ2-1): DVKVTQSSRYLVKRTGEKVFLECVQDMDHENMFWYRQDPGLGLRLIYFSYDVKMKEKGDIPEGYSVSREKKERFSLILESASTNQTSMYLCASSSPVDNEQFFGPGTRLTVL.

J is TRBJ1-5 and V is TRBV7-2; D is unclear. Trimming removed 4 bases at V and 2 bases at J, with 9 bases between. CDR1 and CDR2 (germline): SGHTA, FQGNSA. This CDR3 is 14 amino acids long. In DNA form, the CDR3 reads TGTGCCAGCAGCTCCATGGGAGGCAATCAGCCCCAGCATTTT. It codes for CASSSMGGNQPQHF.

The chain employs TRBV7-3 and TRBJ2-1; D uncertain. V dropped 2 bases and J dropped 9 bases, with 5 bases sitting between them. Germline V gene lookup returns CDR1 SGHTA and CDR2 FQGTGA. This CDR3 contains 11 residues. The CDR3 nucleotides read TGTGCCAGCAGCTTATTTGGTGAGCAGTTCTTC. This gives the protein CASSLFGEQFF.

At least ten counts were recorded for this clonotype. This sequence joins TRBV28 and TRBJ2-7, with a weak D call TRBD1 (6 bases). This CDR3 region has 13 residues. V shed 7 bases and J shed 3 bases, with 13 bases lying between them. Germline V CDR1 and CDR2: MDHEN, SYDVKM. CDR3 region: CASTGALFYEQYF. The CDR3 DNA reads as TGTGCCAGCACAGGGGCCCTTTTCTACGAGCAGTACTTC.

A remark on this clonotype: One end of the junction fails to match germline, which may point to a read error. This chain's CDR3 is CASGFGWIEQYF. In nucleotides, the CDR3 is TGTGCCAGCGGCTTCGGGTGGATCGAGCAGTACTTC. The chain joins TRBV7-9 to TRBJ2-7, with D uncertain. In germline, CDR1 is SEHNR, CDR2 FQNEAQ (reference sequence). CDR3 length equals 12 residues.

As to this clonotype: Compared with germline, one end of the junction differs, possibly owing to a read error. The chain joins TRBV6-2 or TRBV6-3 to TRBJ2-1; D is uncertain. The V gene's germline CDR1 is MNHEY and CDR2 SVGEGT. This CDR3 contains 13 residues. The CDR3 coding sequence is TGTGCCAGCAGCGATCCTCCGCGACAACCCCTGGGCTTC. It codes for CASSDPPRQPLGF.

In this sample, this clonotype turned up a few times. Written as DNA, the CDR3 is TGTGCCTGGAGTCCGCTAGCAGATACGCAGTATTTT. This gives the protein CAWSPLADTQYF. The rearrangement links TRBV30 to TRBJ2-3; unclear D gene. The CDR3 covers 12 residues. From germline, CDR1 is GTSNPN and CDR2 SVGIG (reference sequence). Trimming took 2 bases from V and 4 from J, leaving 7 bases between them.

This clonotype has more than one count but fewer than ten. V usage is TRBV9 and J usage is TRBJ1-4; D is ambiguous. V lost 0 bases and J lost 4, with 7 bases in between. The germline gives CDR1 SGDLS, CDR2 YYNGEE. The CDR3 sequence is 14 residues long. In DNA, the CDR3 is TGTGCCAGCAGCGTAGAGTGGAATAATGAAAAACTGTTTTTT. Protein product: CASSVEWNNEKLFF.

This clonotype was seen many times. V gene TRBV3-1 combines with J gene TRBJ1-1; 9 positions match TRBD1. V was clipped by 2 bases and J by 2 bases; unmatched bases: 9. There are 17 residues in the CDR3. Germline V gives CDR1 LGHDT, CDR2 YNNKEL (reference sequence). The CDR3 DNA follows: TGTGCCAGCAGCCAACTAACACCGACAGGGGGAAACACTGAAGCTTTCTTT. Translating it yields CASSQLTPTGGNTEAFF.

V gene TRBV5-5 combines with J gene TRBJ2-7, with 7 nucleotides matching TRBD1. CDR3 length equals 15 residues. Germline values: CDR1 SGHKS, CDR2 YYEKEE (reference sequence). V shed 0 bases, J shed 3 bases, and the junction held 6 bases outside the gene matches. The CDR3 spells CASSLDETGIYEQYF. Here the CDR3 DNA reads TGTGCCAGCAGCTTGGACGAGACAGGGATCTACGAGCAGTACTTC.

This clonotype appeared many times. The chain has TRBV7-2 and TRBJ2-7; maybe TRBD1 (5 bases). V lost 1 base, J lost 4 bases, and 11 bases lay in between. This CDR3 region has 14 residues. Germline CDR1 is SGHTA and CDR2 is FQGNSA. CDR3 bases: TGTGCCAGCAGCTTAGGTTTCAGGGAATACGAGCAGTACTTC. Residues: CASSLGFREYEQYF.

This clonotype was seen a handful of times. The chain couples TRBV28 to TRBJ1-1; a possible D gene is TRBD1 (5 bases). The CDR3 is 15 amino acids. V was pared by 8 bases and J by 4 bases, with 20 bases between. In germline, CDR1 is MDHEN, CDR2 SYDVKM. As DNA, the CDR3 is TGTGCCAGCCGTCAGGAAGGGGTACGCGGCACTGAAGCTTTCTTT. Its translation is CASRQEGVRGTEAFF.

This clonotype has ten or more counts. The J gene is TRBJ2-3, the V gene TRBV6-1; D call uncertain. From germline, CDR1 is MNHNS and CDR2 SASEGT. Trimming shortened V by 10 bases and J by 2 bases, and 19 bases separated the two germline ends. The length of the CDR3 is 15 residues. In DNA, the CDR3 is TGTGCCACTGCGACCGAAGTGTGGGTCACAGATACGCAGTATTTT. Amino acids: CATATEVWVTDTQYF.

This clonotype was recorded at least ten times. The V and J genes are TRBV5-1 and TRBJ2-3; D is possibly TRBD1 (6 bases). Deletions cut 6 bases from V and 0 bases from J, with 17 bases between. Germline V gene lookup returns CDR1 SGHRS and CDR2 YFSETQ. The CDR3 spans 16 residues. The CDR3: CASNPLRGISTDTQYF. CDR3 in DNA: TGCGCCAGCAACCCGCTGAGGGGGATTAGCACAGATACGCAGTATTTT.

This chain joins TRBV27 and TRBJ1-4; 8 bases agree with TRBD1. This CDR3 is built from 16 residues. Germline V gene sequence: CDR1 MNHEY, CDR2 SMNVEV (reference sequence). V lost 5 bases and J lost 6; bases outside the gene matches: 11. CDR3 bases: TGTGCCAGCAGTACCCGACCGGGACAGGCCCATGAAAAACTGTTTTTT. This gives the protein CASSTRPGQAHEKLFF.

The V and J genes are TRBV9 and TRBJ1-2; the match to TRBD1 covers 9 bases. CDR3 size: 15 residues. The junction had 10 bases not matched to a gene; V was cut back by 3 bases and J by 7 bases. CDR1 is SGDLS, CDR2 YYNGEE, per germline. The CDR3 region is CASSEAPQGASGYTF. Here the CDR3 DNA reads TGTGCCAGCAGCGAGGCCCCACAGGGGGCAAGTGGCTACACCTTC.

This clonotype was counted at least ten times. For the CDR3, the DNA is TGTGCCAGCATAGAAAATGGATCCACGGGCACTGAAGCTTTCTTT. This codes for CASIENGSTGTEAFF. This sequence joins TRBV28 and TRBJ1-1; no definite D call. The CDR3 contains 15 residues. V was clipped by 7 bases and J by 4 bases, with 19 bases between them. The germline gives CDR1 MDHEN, CDR2 SYDVKM.

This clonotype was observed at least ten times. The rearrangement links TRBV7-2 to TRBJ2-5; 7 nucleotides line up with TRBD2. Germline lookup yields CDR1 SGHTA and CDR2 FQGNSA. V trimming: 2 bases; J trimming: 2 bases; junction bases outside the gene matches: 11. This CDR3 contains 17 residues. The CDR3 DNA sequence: TGTGCCAGCAGCTTATATCCTGTGGGGGGGACTCAAGAGACCCAGTACTTC. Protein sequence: CASSLYPVGGTQETQYF.

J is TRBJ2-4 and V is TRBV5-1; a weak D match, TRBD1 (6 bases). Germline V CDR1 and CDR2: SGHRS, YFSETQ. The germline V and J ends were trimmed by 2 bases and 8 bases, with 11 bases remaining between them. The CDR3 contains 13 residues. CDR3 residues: CASSLTGLDIQYF. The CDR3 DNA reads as TGCGCCAGCAGCTTAACAGGGCTGGACATTCAGTACTTC.